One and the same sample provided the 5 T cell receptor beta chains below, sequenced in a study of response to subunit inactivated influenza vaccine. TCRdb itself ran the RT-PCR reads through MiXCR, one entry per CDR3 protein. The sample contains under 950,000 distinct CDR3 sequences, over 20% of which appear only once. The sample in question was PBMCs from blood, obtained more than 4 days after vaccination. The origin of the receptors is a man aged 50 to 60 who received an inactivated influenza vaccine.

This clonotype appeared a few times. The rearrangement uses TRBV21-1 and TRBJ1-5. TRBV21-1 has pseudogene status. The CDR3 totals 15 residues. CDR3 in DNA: TGTGCCAGCAGCAAACCTCAGGAGGGTGTTCAGCCCCAGCATTTT. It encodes CASSKPQEGVQPQHF.

DNA of the CDR3: TGTGCCAGCAGCTTAGTGGGCGGGCTAGCGGGGGTCAATGAGCAGTTCTTC. Amino acid sequence: CASSLVGGLAGVNEQFF. This chain uses TRBV3-1 with TRBJ2-1; TRBD2 aligns across 10 bases. This CDR3 contains 17 residues. The ends lost 5 bases at V and 6 bases at J; junction bases unmatched: 13. Per germline, CDR1 LGHDT and CDR2 YNNKEL (reference sequence).

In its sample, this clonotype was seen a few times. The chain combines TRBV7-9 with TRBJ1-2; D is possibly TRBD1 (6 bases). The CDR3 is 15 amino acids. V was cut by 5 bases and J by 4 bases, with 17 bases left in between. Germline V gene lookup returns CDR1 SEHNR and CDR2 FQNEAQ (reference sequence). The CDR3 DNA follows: TGTGCCAGCAGCCCGGGGGCAGGGTCGGGCTATGGCTACACCTTC. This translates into CASSPGAGSGYGYTF.

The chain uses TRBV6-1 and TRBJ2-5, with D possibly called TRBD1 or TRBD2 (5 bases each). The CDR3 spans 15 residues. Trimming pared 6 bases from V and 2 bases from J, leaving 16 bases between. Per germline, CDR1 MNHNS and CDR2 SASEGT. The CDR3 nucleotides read TGTGCCAGCAGAACGGGGCAACTCAAACAAGAGACCCAGTACTTC. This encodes CASRTGQLKQETQYF.

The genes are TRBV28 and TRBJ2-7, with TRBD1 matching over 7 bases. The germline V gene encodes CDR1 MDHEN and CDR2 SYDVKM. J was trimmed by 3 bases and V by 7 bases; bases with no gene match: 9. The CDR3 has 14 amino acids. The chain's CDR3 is CASIPVGQNYEQYF. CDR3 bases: TGTGCCAGCATCCCGGTGGGACAGAACTACGAGCAGTACTTC.